In this sample, the clone carrying this T cell receptor (beta chain) turned up a few times. Its specificity is not known. 5'RACE with constant-segment primers yielded barcoded, UMI-tagged TCR alpha and TCR beta cDNA libraries. TCRdb called the 5' RACE reads again in MiXCR, with one record for every CDR3 protein. The sample shows about 350,000 distinct CDR3 sequences, roughly an eighth of them seen only once. These data originate in a study of T-cell memory formation after mild COVID-19. The overall study: TCR clusters were largely donor specific. The study, taken as a whole, reports: Second-wave clones reaching peak frequency on day 37 lacked confirmed SARS-CoV-2 specificity.

The CDR3 consists of 14 residues. In germline, CDR1 is MNHNS, CDR2 SASEGT. Trimming stripped 2 bases from V and 8 bases from J, with 14 bases between. The rearrangement joins TRBV6-1 to TRBJ2-3; D remains ambiguous. The source of this sequence is a man in his late teens or twenties who had mild COVID-19 (a few samples of this study predate the infection). Cell type and time point are not known. Sample: PBMCs or a T cell subset sorted from them (not recorded which). As DNA, the CDR3 is TGTGCCAGCAGTGAAAACTTGTGGGCCGGTACGCAGTATTTT. It translates to CASSENLWAGTQYF.